Shown below are 2 T cell receptor beta chains from a single sample sequenced in a study of T cell repertoires in cytomegalovirus infection. TCRdb analysed the reads with MiXCR anew, one entry per CDR3 protein. In the table there are about a million distinct CDR3 sequences, 25% to 40% of which are singletons. Which antigens these TCRs recognize remains unknown. Sequenced here: cultured CD8+ T cells from PBMCs, sampled from culture after CMV antigen stimulation. The origin of the receptors is a human donor in good health (CMV status not recorded). Some clones in this sample may be carry-over from other donors' samples.

The chain uses TRBV6-1 and TRBJ2-7; no definite D call. Germline V gene sequence: CDR1 MNHNS, CDR2 SASEGT. CDR3 length equals 12 residues. V was shortened by 4 bases and J by 3 bases, with 7 bases between the two germline ends. The CDR3 nucleotides read TGTGCCAGCAGTGCCAGCCTCTACGAGCAGTACTTC. Protein sequence: CASSASLYEQYF.

There are a few counts of this clonotype. The chain couples TRBV27 to TRBJ2-5, with no clear D. Trimming took off 6 bases at V and 10 bases at J, with 3 bases between the two ends. Germline CDR1 and CDR2: MNHEY and SMNVEV (reference sequence). The CDR3 runs 8 residues. CDR3 in DNA: TGTGCCAGCAGGGGCCAGTACTTC. Its translation is CASRGQYF.